This TCR beta chain was identified in a study of blood T cell repertoires in COVID-19. Overall study context: The origin of the acute and convalescent COVID-19 samples was the United States, Italy and Spain. The cDNA or gDNA used as material had been derived from T cells, B-cell-depleted T cells, or PBMCs.

Original handling: Amplification of reference gene primers was used by the study to estimate nucleated cell counts. TCRdb's copy holds only in-frame clones and misses some; the assay was immunoSEQ multiplex PCR. The V and J calls and clone size were taken over from that table, and D and trimming were inferred from the DNA. Here the sample spans about 190,000 clones, around 84% being singletons. The J segment lost 0 bases and the V segment lost 3 bases, leaving 9 bases of the junction unmatched. CDR3 length: 17 residues. CDR1 SGDLS and CDR2 YYNGEE come from the germline V gene. This chain joins TRBV9 and TRBJ1-3, with 7 bases that match TRBD1. This clonotype originated in a man younger than 45 with active or convalescent COVID-19. Sequencing was done on a sample of peripheral blood. DNA for the CDR3: TGTGCCAGCAGCGATGAAGAGGGGGCGGCCTCTGGAAACACCATATATTTT. Its translation is CASSDEEGAASGNTIYF. Together with reference TRBV9 and TRBJ1-3, the CDR3 gives the full variable domain: DSGVTQTPKHLITATGQRVTLRCSPRSGDLSVYWYQQSLDQGLQFLIQYYNGEERAKGNILERFSAQQFPDLHSELNLSSLELGDSALYFCASSDEEGAASGNTIYFGEGSWLTVV.